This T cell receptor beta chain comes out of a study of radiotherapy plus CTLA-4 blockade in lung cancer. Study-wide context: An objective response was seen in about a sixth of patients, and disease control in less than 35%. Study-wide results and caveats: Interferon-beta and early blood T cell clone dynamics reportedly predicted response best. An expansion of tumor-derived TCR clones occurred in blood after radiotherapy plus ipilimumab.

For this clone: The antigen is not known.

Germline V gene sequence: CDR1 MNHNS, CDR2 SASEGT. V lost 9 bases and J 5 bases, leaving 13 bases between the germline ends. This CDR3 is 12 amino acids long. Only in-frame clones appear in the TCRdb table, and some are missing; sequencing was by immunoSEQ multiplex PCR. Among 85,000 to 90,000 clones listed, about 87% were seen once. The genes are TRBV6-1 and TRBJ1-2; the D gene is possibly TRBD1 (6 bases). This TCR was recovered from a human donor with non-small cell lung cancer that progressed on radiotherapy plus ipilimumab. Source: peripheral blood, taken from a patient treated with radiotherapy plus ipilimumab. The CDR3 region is CASRGNRYGYTF. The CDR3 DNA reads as TGTGCCAGTAGGGGGAACCGGTATGGCTACACCTTC.